The 24 T cell receptor beta chains below all came from one sample that was sequenced in a study of T cell repertoires in cytomegalovirus infection. TCRdb processed the reads anew with MiXCR; each CDR3 protein has one entry. Found here are around 490,000 distinct CDR3 sequences, about 26% of them singletons; the top ten hold approximately 13%. Material for sequencing was PBMCs. Every receptor here comes from a human donor in good health (CMV status not recorded). Some clones in this sample may be carry-over from other donors' samples.

This clonotype was counted ten times or more. The chain has TRBV6-1 and TRBJ1-2, with TRBD1 as a possible D gene (6 bases). The CDR3 extends over 16 amino acids. Trimming took off 0 bases at V and 4 bases at J, with 15 bases between the two ends. The germline V gene has CDR1 MNHNS and CDR2 SASEGT. The CDR3 DNA is TGTGCCAGCAGTGAAGCGTTACAGGGAACTATCTATGGCTACACCTTC. Translated, it gives CASSEALQGTIYGYTF.

The chain joins TRBV28 to TRBJ2-1, with D unclear. V lost 6 bases and J 5 bases, leaving 14 bases between the germline ends. Germline values: CDR1 MDHEN, CDR2 SYDVKM. This CDR3 has 14 residues. CDR3 loop: CASSLSLRDNEQFF. CDR3 DNA: TGTGCCAGCAGCTTGAGCTTACGAGACAATGAGCAGTTCTTC.

This rearrangement joins TRBV7-6 to TRBJ1-4, with a tentative D call TRBD1 (5 bases). The V end was cut by 5 bases, the J end by 11 bases, with 15 bases between. The length of the CDR3 is 13 residues. Per germline, CDR1 SGHVS and CDR2 FNYEAQ. The chain's CDR3 is CASSPDGGAKLFF. CDR3 coding DNA: TGTGCCAGCAGCCCCGATGGAGGGGCGAAACTGTTTTTT.

J is TRBJ1-2 and V is TRBV28, with 7 bases aligning to TRBD1. The ends lost 5 bases at V and 5 bases at J; junction bases unmatched: 5. Germline lookup yields CDR1 MDHEN and CDR2 SYDVKM. The CDR3 is 13 amino acids. CDR3 DNA sequence: TGTGCCAGCAGTCCACAGGGGCGGTATGGCTACACCTTC. Its protein is CASSPQGRYGYTF.

CDR3: CASTTTRGRGTEAFF. The CDR3 DNA follows: TGTGCCAGCACCACAACCCGGGGCAGGGGTACTGAAGCTTTCTTT. The gene calls are TRBV11-2 and TRBJ1-1; D may be TRBD1 (6 bases). The ends were cut back, 7 bases at V and 5 bases at J, with 20 bases in the middle. CDR3 length: 15 residues. Germline V gene lookup returns CDR1 SGHAT and CDR2 FQNNGV.

J is TRBJ2-1 and V is TRBV20-1; 7 nucleotides align to TRBD2. The CDR3 consists of 15 residues. Germline V CDR1 and CDR2: DFQATT, SNEGSKA (reference sequence). The CDR3 coding sequence is TGCAGGACCACGAGAGCGGGATCGGGTTACAATGAGCAGTTCTTC. This gives the protein CRTTRAGSGYNEQFF.

The sample holds a few counts of this clonotype. The gene calls are TRBV27 and TRBJ2-7; 8 bases align to TRBD1. The CDR3 runs to 15 residues. Germline lookup yields CDR1 MNHEY and CDR2 SMNVEV (reference sequence). Losses at the gene ends were 5 bases for V and 5 bases for J; bases not matched to a gene: 11. CDR3 DNA: TGTGCCAGCAGTCGTGGACAGGGAGAATTGGACGAGCAGTACTTC. Encoded protein: CASSRGQGELDEQYF.

The gene calls are TRBV29-1 and TRBJ1-2; tentatively, D is TRBD1 (5 bases). Germline lookup yields CDR1 SQVTM and CDR2 ANQGSEA. Trimming stripped 3 bases from V and 3 bases from J, with 11 bases between. CDR3 length equals 13 residues. CDR3 DNA sequence: TGCAGCGTTGATCGTAGGGGTTACTATGGCTACACCTTC. This sequence encodes CSVDRRGYYGYTF.

This clonotype appeared many times. CDR3 nucleotides: TGTGCCAGCAGCTCCCCCATTGGCCCTTGGACCACAGATACGCAGTATTTT. Protein sequence: CASSSPIGPWTTDTQYF. The chain carries TRBV7-2 and TRBJ2-3, with D unclear. Per germline, CDR1 SGHTA and CDR2 FQGNSA. The CDR3 loop spans 17 amino acids. V gave up 4 bases and J gave up 2 bases, with 19 bases separating them.

The rearrangement joins TRBV10-3 to TRBJ2-5; D unresolved. CDR3 length: 14 residues. With 0 bases removed from V and 5 bases from J, the gap between germline ends came to 10 bases. Per the germline V gene, CDR1 is ENHRY and CDR2 is SYGVKD. CDR3 in amino acids: CAISESKSTETQYF. The CDR3, as DNA: TGTGCCATCAGTGAGTCGAAGTCAACGGAGACCCAGTACTTC.

The CDR3 loop is CASSYLRQGSHEQYV. CDR3 DNA: TGTGCCAGCAGTTATCTTCGACAGGGCTCCCACGAGCAGTACGTC. The V and J genes are TRBV6-2 or TRBV6-3 and TRBJ2-7; 7 nucleotides agree with TRBD1. This CDR3 has 15 amino acids. Germline CDR1 MNHEY, CDR2 SVGEGT.

This clonotype was picked up a small number of times. The genes are TRBV6-1 and TRBJ2-3; possible D gene TRBD2, 5 bases. Germline V lookup: CDR1 MNHNS, CDR2 SASEGT. The CDR3 runs 16 residues. Trimming took off 5 bases at V and 1 base at J, with 16 bases between the two ends. The CDR3 region has the DNA TGTGCCAGCAGTTTATTTAGCGCAGTCCGCACAGATACGCAGTATTTT. Its protein is CASSLFSAVRTDTQYF.

The chain's CDR3 is CASSLKADYEQYF. The CDR3 bases are TGTGCCAGCAGTTTGAAGGCCGACTACGAGCAGTACTTC. The gene calls are TRBV12-3 or TRBV12-4 and TRBJ2-7, with D unresolved. The V end lost 3 bases, the J end lost 3 bases, and 9 bases lay between the germline ends. This CDR3 has 13 residues.

V gene TRBV12-3 or TRBV12-4 combines with J gene TRBJ2-7, with 12 positions matching TRBD2. CDR3 length: 15 residues. Unmatched junction bases numbered 8, after V lost 5 bases and J lost 6 bases. CDR3 nucleotide sequence: TGTGCCAGCAGTCTGAGGACTAGCGGGAAGGGCGAGCAGTACTTC. This sequence encodes CASSLRTSGKGEQYF.

This clonotype was seen many times. This CDR3 reads CASSSGDSYGYTF. The CDR3 DNA sequence: TGTGCCAGCAGCTCTGGGGACAGCTATGGCTACACCTTC. The J gene is TRBJ1-2, the V gene TRBV7-8; 7 bases are shared with TRBD1. V lost 4 bases and J lost 4; bases outside the gene matches: 3. The CDR3 length is 13 residues. Per the germline V gene, CDR1 is SGHVS and CDR2 is FQNEAQ.

This clonotype was found many times. The chain links TRBV29-1 to TRBJ2-5; D unclear. Trimming shortened V by 3 bases and J by 2 bases, and 10 bases separated the two germline ends. The CDR3 runs to 13 residues. Germline CDR1 reads SQVTM; CDR2 reads ANQGSEA. CDR3 in DNA: TGCAGCGTTGAGGGGTCGGAGCAAGAGACCCAGTACTTC. It encodes CSVEGSEQETQYF.

The sample holds a few counts of this clonotype. J is TRBJ1-6 and V is TRBV6-1; no definite D call. The CDR3 sequence is 17 residues long. Germline lookup yields CDR1 MNHNS and CDR2 SASEGT. The V end lost 7 bases, the J end lost 6 bases, and 22 bases lay between the germline ends. For the CDR3, the DNA is TGTGCCAGCACTAATATGGGGAGTACGGTGGTTAATTCACCCCTCCACTTT. Translating it yields CASTNMGSTVVNSPLHF.

This chain joins TRBV5-1 and TRBJ1-1; no firm D call. Trimming stripped 4 bases from V and 4 bases from J, with 14 bases between. The CDR3 is 14 amino acids. Germline V gene lookup returns CDR1 SGHRS and CDR2 YFSETQ. This CDR3 reads CASSGRWSSTEAFF. CDR3 nucleotide sequence: TGCGCCAGCAGCGGCCGCTGGAGCTCCACTGAAGCTTTCTTT.

The chain combines TRBV7-4 with TRBJ2-1; 9 bases agree with TRBD2. Trimming at V came to 5 bases and at J to 15 bases, leaving 8 bases not matched to a gene. This CDR3 has 12 residues. Germline V lookup: CDR1 SGHVT, CDR2 SQSDAQ. CDR3 in DNA: TGTGCCAGCAGCCCGGCGGGACTAGCCCTGTTCTTC. This codes for CASSPAGLALFF.

The V call is TRBV7-9, the J call TRBJ2-7, with TRBD2 matching 11 bases. This CDR3 has 14 residues. CDR1 is SEHNR, CDR2 FQNEAQ, per germline (reference sequence). V shed 6 bases and J 7 bases; nucleotides not matched to a gene: 8. The chain's CDR3 is CASSVAGGQNEQYV. The CDR3 coding sequence is TGTGCCAGCAGTGTAGCGGGAGGGCAAAATGAGCAGTACGTC.

This clonotype was counted many times. V is TRBV19 and J is TRBJ2-1, with 8 bases aligning to TRBD2. This CDR3 comprises 16 residues. Germline assignment: CDR1 LNHDA and CDR2 SQIVND (reference sequence). V gave up 9 bases and J gave up 4 bases; unmatched junction bases: 14. The CDR3 region has the DNA TGTGCCAGCAGCACGCGCGCCGGGGGGGGATACAATGAGCAGTTCTTC. Translated, it gives CASSTRAGGGYNEQFF. Complete variable domain (other parts from reference TRBV19 and TRBJ2-1): DGGITQSPKYLFRKEGQNVTLSCEQNLNHDAMYWYRQDPGQGLRLIYYSQIVNDFQKGDIAEGYSVSREKKESFPLTVTSAQKNPTAFYLCASSTRAGGGYNEQFFGPGTRLTVL.

This sequence joins TRBV18 and TRBJ2-5; 9 nucleotides line up with TRBD2. The CDR3 is 17 residues long. Unmatched junction bases numbered 10, after V lost 3 bases and J lost 2 bases. The germline V gene encodes CDR1 KGHSH and CDR2 LQKENI. In DNA, the CDR3 is TGTGCCAGCTCACCCCTCGGAGCTAGCGGGATTCAAGAGACCCAGTACTTC. It codes for CASSPLGASGIQETQYF.

Written as DNA, the CDR3 is TGTGCCAGCAGTCAAATGGACAGGATCAATCAGCCCCAGCATTTT. It codes for CASSQMDRINQPQHF. V and J are TRBV6-2 or TRBV6-3 and TRBJ1-5; 7 bases are shared with TRBD1. CDR1 is MNHEY, CDR2 SVGEGT, per germline. This CDR3 is built from 15 residues. V shed 5 bases and J 3 bases; nucleotides not matched to a gene: 7.

This clonotype was counted only a few times. The chain couples TRBV10-3 to TRBJ1-2; D not resolved. The germline V gene encodes CDR1 ENHRY and CDR2 SYGVKD. V was shortened by 0 bases and J by 1 base, with 6 bases between the two germline ends. The CDR3 length is 14 residues. The DNA of the CDR3 is TGTGCCATCAGTGAGTCCGACGGTAACTATGGCTACACCTTC. Translation: CAISESDGNYGYTF.